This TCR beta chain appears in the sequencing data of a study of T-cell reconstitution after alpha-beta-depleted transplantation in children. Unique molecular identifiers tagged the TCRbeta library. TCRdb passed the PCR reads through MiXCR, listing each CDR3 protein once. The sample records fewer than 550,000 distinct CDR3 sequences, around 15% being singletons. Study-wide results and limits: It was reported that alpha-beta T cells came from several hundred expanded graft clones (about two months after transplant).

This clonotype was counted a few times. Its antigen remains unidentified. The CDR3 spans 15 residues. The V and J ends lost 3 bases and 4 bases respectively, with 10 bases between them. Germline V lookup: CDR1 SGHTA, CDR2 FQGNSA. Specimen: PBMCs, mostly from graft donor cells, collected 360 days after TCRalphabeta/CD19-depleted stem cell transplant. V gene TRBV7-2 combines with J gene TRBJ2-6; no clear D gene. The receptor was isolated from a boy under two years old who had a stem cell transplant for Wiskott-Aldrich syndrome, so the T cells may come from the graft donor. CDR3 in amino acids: CASSLDRTGANVLTF. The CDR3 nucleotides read TGTGCCAGCAGCTTGGACCGAACGGGGGCCAACGTCCTGACTTTC. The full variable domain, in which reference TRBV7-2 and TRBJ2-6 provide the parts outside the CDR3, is GAGVSQSPSNKVTEKGKDVELRCDPISGHTALYWYRQSLGQGLEFLIYFQGNSAPDKSGLPSDRFSAERTGGSVSTLTIQRTQQEDSAVYLCASSLDRTGANVLTFGAGSRLTVL.